This T cell receptor beta chain comes out of a study of blood T cells in healthy people across ages. This clonotype was counted only a few times. It was with a sample-barcoded 5' primer and a J-beta primer mix that a second PCR of about 6 to 11 cycles was run. Each cDNA molecule was tagged by a template-switch adaptor with 12 random nucleotides. TCRdb re-called the 5' RACE reads with MiXCR, one entry per CDR3 protein. The sample includes roughly 1,500,000 distinct CDR3 sequences, roughly 32% seen only once; the top ten take 11%. CDR1 is MGHRA, CDR2 YSYEKL, per germline. The CDR3 runs 15 residues. V was pared by 0 bases and J by 9 bases, with 4 bases of the junction left unmatched.

The clonotype was recovered from a woman in her twenties or thirties in good health. The chain links TRBV4-1 to TRBJ1-6; TRBD1 matches at 8 bases. The sample consisted of blood. The CDR3 nucleotides are TGCGCCAGCAGCCAAGACAGGGGGCCTGGTTCACCCCTCCACTTT. It translates to CASSQDRGPGSPLHF.